Presented here are 8 T cell receptor beta chains from one specimen sequenced in a study of blood T cell repertoires in COVID-19 (dated by TCRdb to the early 2020s). Libraries were built with the immunoSEQ multiplex PCR assay. The table comes from immuneACCESS by way of TCRdb, which keeps in-frame sequences with V and J called. Part of the clones is missing from these tables; in studies checked, under half for an unresolved V gene and the rest for unknown reasons. The sample records fewer than 200,000 clones, roughly 80% of which are singletons. Clones ranked in the top ten supply approximately 12% of the sample. The sequencing sample was made of PBMCs or T cells enriched from blood (not recorded which). Receptor source: a man in his fifties or sixties who had recovered from COVID-19.

The chain employs TRBV6-6 and TRBJ1-5; 8 bases map to TRBD1. Germline CDR1 reads MNHNY; CDR2 reads SVGAGI (reference sequence). V shed 6 bases and J 1 base; nucleotides not matched to a gene: 8. This CDR3 contains 16 residues. The CDR3 nucleotides are TGTGCCAGCAGACCCAGGGGGCAGGGCAGCAATCAGCCCCAGCATTTT. It yields the protein CASRPRGQGSNQPQHF.

This rearrangement joins TRBV2 to TRBJ2-7, with D maybe TRBD2 (7 bases). The length of the CDR3 is 15 residues. Trimming shortened V by 6 bases and J by 4 bases, and 19 bases separated the two germline ends. Germline V CDR1 and CDR2: SNHLY, FYNNEI. Here the CDR3 reads CASSAWGGQQYEQYF. As DNA, the CDR3 is TGTGCCAGCAGCGCCTGGGGGGGACAACAGTACGAGCAGTACTTC. Full variable domain (rest looked up from reference TRBV2 and TRBJ2-7): EPEVTQTPSHQVTQMGQEVILRCVPISNHLYFYWYRQILGQKVEFLVSFYNNEISEKSEIFDDQFSVERPDGSNFTLKIRSTKLEDSAMYFCASSAWGGQQYEQYFGPGTRLTVT.

This rearrangement joins TRBV6-5 to TRBJ2-7; 7 nucleotides match TRBD1. In germline, CDR1 is MNHEY, CDR2 SVGAGI. The CDR3 runs to 14 residues. Trimming cost V 6 bases and J 2 bases; bases outside gene matches: 7. The CDR3, as DNA: TGTGCCAGCAGAAAAGAACAGGGGACCTACGAGCAGTACTTC. Translating gives CASRKEQGTYEQYF.

The chain carries TRBV2 and TRBJ1-2; D perhaps matches TRBD1 (6 bases). V was shortened by 4 bases and J by 2 bases, with 11 bases between the two germline ends. The CDR3 extends over 14 amino acids. Germline V gene sequence: CDR1 SNHLY, CDR2 FYNNEI. The CDR3 coding sequence is TGTGCCAGCAGTGCCAGGGGCAGCAACTATGGCTACACCTTC. It specifies CASSARGSNYGYTF.

The chain employs TRBV19 and TRBJ1-3, with D hard to call. The CDR3 runs 14 residues. V was pared by 4 bases and J by 0 bases, with 7 bases between. The V gene's germline CDR1 is LNHDA and CDR2 SQIVND (reference sequence). DNA for the CDR3: TGTGCCAGTAGTAGAGATCTCTCTGGAAACACCATATATTTT. Its protein product is CASSRDLSGNTIYF.

The chain has TRBV7-2 and TRBJ2-7; D uncertain. Germline V gene data show CDR1 as SGHTA and CDR2 as FQGNSA. The CDR3 contains 13 residues. Between the trimmed V and J ends, which lost 5 bases and 6 bases, there was a span of 14 bases. In DNA, the CDR3 is TGTGCCAGCAGCCCGATGGGCCCAGGCGAGCAGTACTTC. Translating gives CASSPMGPGEQYF.

The V and J genes are TRBV29-1 and TRBJ1-3; perhaps TRBD1 as D (6 bases). The germline gives CDR1 SQVTM, CDR2 ANQGSEA. CDR3 length: 15 amino acids. Between the trimmed V and J ends, which lost 5 bases and 4 bases, there was a span of 18 bases. CDR3 loop: CSVTITGGAGNTIYF. Here the CDR3 DNA reads TGCAGCGTTACAATTACTGGGGGGGCAGGAAACACCATATATTTT.

The chain couples TRBV2 to TRBJ1-1; D uncertain. Germline CDR1 reads SNHLY; CDR2 reads FYNNEI. Trimming took 11 bases from V and 4 from J, leaving 20 bases between them. The CDR3 is made up of 14 amino acids. The CDR3 region is CAQEGLTKGTEAFF. The CDR3 coding sequence is TGTGCCCAAGAGGGCCTCACCAAGGGCACTGAAGCTTTCTTT.